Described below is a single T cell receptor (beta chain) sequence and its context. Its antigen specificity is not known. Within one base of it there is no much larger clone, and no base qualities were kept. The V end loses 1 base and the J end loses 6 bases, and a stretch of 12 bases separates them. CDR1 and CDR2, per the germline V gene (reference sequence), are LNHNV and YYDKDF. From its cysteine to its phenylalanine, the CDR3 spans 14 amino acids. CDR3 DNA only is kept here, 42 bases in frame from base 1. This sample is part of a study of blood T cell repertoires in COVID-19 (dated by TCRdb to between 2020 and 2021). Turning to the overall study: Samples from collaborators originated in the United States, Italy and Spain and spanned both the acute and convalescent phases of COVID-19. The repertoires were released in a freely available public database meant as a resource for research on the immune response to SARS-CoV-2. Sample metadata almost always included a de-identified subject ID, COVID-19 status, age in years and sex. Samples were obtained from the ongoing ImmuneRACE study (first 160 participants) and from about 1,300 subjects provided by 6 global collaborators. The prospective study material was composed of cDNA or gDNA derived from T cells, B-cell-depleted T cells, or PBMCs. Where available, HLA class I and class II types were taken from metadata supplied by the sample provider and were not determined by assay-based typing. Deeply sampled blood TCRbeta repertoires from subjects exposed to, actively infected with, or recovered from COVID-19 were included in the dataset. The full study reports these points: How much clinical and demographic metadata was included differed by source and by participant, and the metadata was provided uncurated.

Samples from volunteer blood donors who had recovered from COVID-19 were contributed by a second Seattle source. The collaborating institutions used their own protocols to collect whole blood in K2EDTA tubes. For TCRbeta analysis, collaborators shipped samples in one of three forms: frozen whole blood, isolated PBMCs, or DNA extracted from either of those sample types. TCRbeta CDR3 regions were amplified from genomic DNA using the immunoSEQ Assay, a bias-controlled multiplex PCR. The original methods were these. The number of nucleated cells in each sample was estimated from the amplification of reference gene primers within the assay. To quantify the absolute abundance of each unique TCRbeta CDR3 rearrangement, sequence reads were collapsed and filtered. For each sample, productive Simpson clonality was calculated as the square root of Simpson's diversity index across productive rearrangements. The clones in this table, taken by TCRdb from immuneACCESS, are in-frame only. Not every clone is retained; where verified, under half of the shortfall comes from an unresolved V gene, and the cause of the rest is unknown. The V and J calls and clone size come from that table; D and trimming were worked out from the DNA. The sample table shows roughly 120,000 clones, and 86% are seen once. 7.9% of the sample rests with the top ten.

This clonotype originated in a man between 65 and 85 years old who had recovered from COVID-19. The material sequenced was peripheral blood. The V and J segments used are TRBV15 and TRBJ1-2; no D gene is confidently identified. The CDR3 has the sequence CATSRGLETDGYTF. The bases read TGTGCCACCAGCAGAGGGTTGGAGACGGATGGCTACACCTTC.